Listed below are T cell receptor beta chains from one sample, sequenced in a study of T cell changes during pregnancy in multiple sclerosis. The data were produced by immunoSEQ multiplex PCR, yet TCRdb's version contains in-frame clones alone and is incomplete. The sample contains 20,000 to 25,000 clones, about 93% of which appear only once. The sequences come from CD8+ T cells from peripheral blood mononuclear cells, collected in the third trimester of pregnancy. These receptors came from a female donor with multiple sclerosis, enrolled in a pregnancy study. The CDR3 runs from the conserved cysteine through the conserved F or W. The order of the fields is V gene, D gene, CDR3 protein. D genes are given only for firm matches.

>TRBV4-2|TRBD2
CASSPGLAGNNEQFF
>TRBV5-1|-
CASSSSGQVYEQYF
>TRBV27|-
CASSRGHVTNYGYTF
>TRBV7-9|TRBD1
CASSLRGPTDYDFSYEQYF
>TRBV9|-
CASSRQGENTIYF
>TRBV30|-
CAWSREGVGNTIYF
>TRBV6-5|-
CASSYAYRTNEKLFF
>TRBV27|-
CASSPSPDGAEAFF
>TRBV1|-
CTSSQPSGLTNEKLFF
>TRBV4-3|-
CASSQGIAIYEQYF
>TRBV19|-
CASSRPAARFDTIYF
>TRBV27|TRBD2
CASSYTPGTSVYTDTQYF
>TRBV27|-
CASSFGQDTGELFF
>TRBV27|-
CASSSGVYNEQFF
>TRBV13|TRBD2
CASLTGTSGYNEQFF
>TRBV6-6|TRBD1
CASTPGQGAVGYTF
>TRBV7-9|-
CASSLITGDNEQFF
>TRBV7-9|TRBD1
CASSSPTGGKESNTEAFF
>TRBV28|-
CASSLLGGGHQPQHF
>TRBV6-5|TRBD2
CASSYSASGSNEQFF
>TRBV29-1|-
CSVVKGPNYEQYF
>TRBV6-1|-
CASRTSGLRGETQYF
>TRBV5-5|-
CASSLAHMNTEAFF
>TRBV19|TRBD2
CASSMGTSATYEQYF
>TRBV6-1|TRBD1
CASSFRTGVPGELFF
>TRBV7-2|TRBD1
CASSEDRGSYEQYF
>TRBV5-4|TRBD2
CASSLGPRLAGLYNEQFF
>TRBV27|-
CASSSGIYGYTF
>TRBV19|TRBD2
CASSYGLAGGYEQYF
>TRBV28|TRBD2
CASSFQLADFKETQYF
>TRBV6-4|TRBD2
CASSDGGGTDTQYF
>TRBV19|-
CASSISIVKRVSDEQYF